This is a list of T cell receptor beta chains from one sample in a study of cytomegalovirus exposure and HLA in healthy donors. Sequencing was performed with immunoSEQ multiplex PCR; in TCRdb, only in-frame clones are kept and a portion is missing. The sample totals some 70,000 clones. The specimen was PBMCs. The receptors were sampled from a boy under 18 in good health and CMV-seronegative. Each CDR3 is given with its conserved first and last residue. A D gene is named only where the DNA matches it firmly.

J: TRBJ1-5
V: TRBV6-5
D: TRBD1
DNA: TGTGCCAGCAGTTCCGGGACAGTCGATAGCAATCAGCCCCAGCATTTT
CDR3: CASSSGTVDSNQPQHF

J: TRBJ2-5
V: TRBV5-1
D: NA
DNA: TGCGCCAGCAGCTTGGGACAGATCCAAGAGACCCAGTACTTC
CDR3: CASSLGQIQETQYF

J: TRBJ2-3
V: TRBV4-2
D: TRBD1
DNA: TGTGCCAGCAGCCCCTTCGTCCCAGGGGTGGGGACAGATAAGCAGTATTTT
CDR3: CASSPFVPGVGTDKQYF

J: TRBJ1-4
V: TRBV15
D: NA
DNA: TGTGCCACCAGCAGAGCGACAGGCGGGAATGAAAAACTGTTTTTT
CDR3: CATSRATGGNEKLFF

J: TRBJ2-5
V: TRBV20-1
D: NA
DNA: TGCAGTGCTGGGCACCAAGAGACCCAGTACTTC
CDR3: CSAGHQETQYF

J: TRBJ2-6
V: TRBV29-1
D: TRBD1
DNA: TGCAGCGTTCGGGACAGCTCTGGGGCCAACGTCCTGACTTTC
CDR3: CSVRDSSGANVLTF

J: TRBJ1-1
V: TRBV19
D: NA
DNA: TGTGCCAGTAGTATGGGGGGGGTCTTGGACACTGAAGCTTTCTTT
CDR3: CASSMGGVLDTEAFF

J: TRBJ1-2
V: TRBV13
D: NA
DNA: TGTGCCAGCAGCTCTATACCGGGACACAACTATGGCTACACCTTC
CDR3: CASSSIPGHNYGYTF

J: TRBJ1-1
V: TRBV19
D: NA
DNA: TGTGCCAGTAGTATGGATGCCGTGGGGGGTGGCGGGGCCTTCGAAGCTTTCTTT
CDR3: CASSMDAVGGGGAFEAFF

J: TRBJ1-1
V: TRBV9
D: NA
DNA: TGTGCCAGACCAAGACAGGTTTTGAACACTGAAGCTTTCTTT
CDR3: CARPRQVLNTEAFF

J: TRBJ2-7
V: TRBV7-9
D: NA
DNA: TGTGCCAGCAGCTACCGAGTAGAGAGCTCCTACGAGCAGTACTTC
CDR3: CASSYRVESSYEQYF

J: TRBJ2-1
V: TRBV4-1
D: NA
DNA: TGCGCCAGCAGCCAAGTGGAACAGCTGAGATACAATGAGCAGTTCTTC
CDR3: CASSQVEQLRYNEQFF

J: TRBJ2-3
V: TRBV6-1
D: NA
DNA: TGTGCCAGCAGCGGGGGAGGCGCGACAGATACGCAGTATTTT
CDR3: CASSGGGATDTQYF

J: TRBJ1-1
V: TRBV9
D: NA
DNA: TGTGCCAGCAGCGCCCTACAGGGGAACACTGAAGCTTTCTTT
CDR3: CASSALQGNTEAFF

J: TRBJ2-7
V: TRBV18
D: NA
DNA: TGTGCCAGCTCACCCAAACCCGGACAGACCTACGAGCAGTACTTC
CDR3: CASSPKPGQTYEQYF

J: TRBJ1-2
V: TRBV2
D: TRBD1
DNA: TGTGCCAGCAGTAACAGGGGAGTCGGCTATGGCTACACCTTC
CDR3: CASSNRGVGYGYTF

J: TRBJ2-7
V: TRBV19
D: TRBD2
DNA: TGTGCCAGTAGCGCGGGAGGACAGACAATCTACGAGCAGTACTTC
CDR3: CASSAGGQTIYEQYF

J: TRBJ2-1
V: TRBV4-3
D: NA
DNA: TGCGCCAGCAGCCAAGATCTTCCTCCCTCTGACAATGAGCAGTTCTTC
CDR3: CASSQDLPPSDNEQFF

J: TRBJ1-1
V: TRBV6-6
D: TRBD1
DNA: TGTGCCAGCAGTTACGGACAGGGGGTGACTGAAGCTTTCTTT
CDR3: CASSYGQGVTEAFF

J: TRBJ2-1
V: TRBV7-3
D: NA
DNA: TGTGCCAGCAGCCTAATCGGACAGCCGTACAATGAGCAGTTCTTC
CDR3: CASSLIGQPYNEQFF

J: TRBJ1-2
V: TRBV25-1
D: TRBD1
DNA: TGTGCCAGCAGTGACCTCAGACAGGGTGTCAACTATGGCTACACCTTC
CDR3: CASSDLRQGVNYGYTF

J: TRBJ1-2
V: TRBV7-8
D: TRBD1
DNA: TGTGCCAGCTCCCTTGACAGGGACTATGGCTACACCTTC
CDR3: CASSLDRDYGYTF

J: TRBJ2-6
V: TRBV19
D: NA
DNA: TGTGCCAGTAGTATAGACAGGCCTGGGGCCAACGTCCTGACTTTC
CDR3: CASSIDRPGANVLTF

J: TRBJ2-1
V: TRBV4-3
D: TRBD2
DNA: TGCGCCAGCAGCCTCGGGACTAGCGGGATCTACAATGAGCAGTTCTTC
CDR3: CASSLGTSGIYNEQFF

J: TRBJ1-5
V: TRBV7-9
D: NA
DNA: TGTGCCAGCAGCTTAGGACAGGGCAATCAGCCCCAGCATTTT
CDR3: CASSLGQGNQPQHF

J: TRBJ2-3
V: TRBV27
D: NA
DNA: TGTGCCAGCAGTTTATCCCCGGGGGTAGATACGCAGTATTTT
CDR3: CASSLSPGVDTQYF

J: TRBJ2-5
V: TRBV4-2
D: TRBD2
DNA: TGTGCCAGCAGCAATAGCGGGGACCAAGAGACCCAGTACTTC
CDR3: CASSNSGDQETQYF

J: TRBJ1-1
V: TRBV7-2
D: NA
DNA: TGTGCCAGCACCGAAGCGGGGTTGGGCACTGAAGCTTTCTTT
CDR3: CASTEAGLGTEAFF

J: TRBJ1-1
V: TRBV6-1
D: NA
DNA: TGTGCCAGCAGTGACAGTCCAGGCACTGAAGCTTTCTTT
CDR3: CASSDSPGTEAFF

J: TRBJ2-5
V: TRBV7-6
D: TRBD2
DNA: TGTGCCAGCAGCTTGGGACTAGCGGGGGGGCAAGAGACCCAGTACTTC
CDR3: CASSLGLAGGQETQYF

J: TRBJ1-4
V: TRBV7-9
D: NA
DNA: TGTGCCAGCAGCTTCTGGGGGGGACCTCCAACTAATGAAAAACTGTTTTTT
CDR3: CASSFWGGPPTNEKLFF

J: TRBJ2-5
V: TRBV5-1
D: NA
DNA: TGCGCCAGCAGCTTGATCAATAGCGCCCCCGATGTGAGCCAGTACTTC
CDR3: CASSLINSAPDVSQYF

J: TRBJ2-3
V: TRBV7-9
D: TRBD1
DNA: TGTGCCAGCAGCCGACAGGGGCTAAGCACAGATACGCAGTATTTT
CDR3: CASSRQGLSTDTQYF

J: TRBJ2-7
V: TRBV19
D: NA
DNA: TGTGCCAGTAGTATTACAGGGACCGACTACGAGCAGTACTTC
CDR3: CASSITGTDYEQYF

J: TRBJ2-2
V: TRBV6-1
D: NA
DNA: TGTGCCAGCAGCCCGGGACACATCTTCACCGGGGAGCTGTTTTTT
CDR3: CASSPGHIFTGELFF

J: TRBJ2-5
V: TRBV5-6
D: NA
DNA: TGTGCCAGCAGCTGGGGGGCGGCGGGGGAAGAGACCCAGTACTTC
CDR3: CASSWGAAGEETQYF

J: TRBJ2-5
V: TRBV5-1
D: TRBD2
DNA: TGCGCCAGCAGCTCGTCGGGGGGAAGGGCAGAGACCCAGTACTTC
CDR3: CASSSSGGRAETQYF

J: TRBJ1-2
V: TRBV2
D: NA
DNA: TGTGCCAGCACCCCCACGACAGGAACTAACTATGGCTACACCTTC
CDR3: CASTPTTGTNYGYTF

J: TRBJ2-1
V: TRBV7-2
D: TRBD2
DNA: TGTGCCAGCAGCTTTGGGGGGGGTCGGGATGAGCAGTTCTTC
CDR3: CASSFGGGRDEQFF

J: TRBJ2-7
V: TRBV25-1
D: NA
DNA: TGTGCCAGCACGGACACCACTACGCAAAATACCTACGAGCAGTACTTC
CDR3: CASTDTTTQNTYEQYF

J: TRBJ1-2
V: TRBV5-4
D: NA
DNA: TGTGCCAGCAGCTTTGTTGAAGGGGTTAGATTAGGCTACACCTTC
CDR3: CASSFVEGVRLGYTF

J: TRBJ2-4
V: TRBV7-9
D: TRBD2
DNA: TGTGCCAGCAGCCCCCGGACTAGCGGGAGGGACATTCAGTACTTC
CDR3: CASSPRTSGRDIQYF

J: TRBJ2-7
V: TRBV19
D: NA
DNA: TGTGCCAGTAGTATAGCTTTAGATACTATAGACGAGCAGTACTTC
CDR3: CASSIALDTIDEQYF